A selection of T cell receptor beta chains follows, all from one sample in a study of vaccination effects on CD4 cells after COVID-19. No cognate antigen is known for these TCRs. Using immunoSEQ multiplex PCR, the repertoire was profiled, and TCRdb retains in-frame clones only, with some absent. Here the sample spans 50,000 to 70,000 clones, under 80% being singletons. The material was CD4+ T cells from PBMCs cultured without peptide, obtained before COVID-19 vaccination. These receptors were taken from a human donor who had a prior SARS-CoV-2 infection. Both conserved end residues are part of each CDR3. A D gene is named only where the DNA matches it firmly. Only part of the rows carry a size: once, few, many, or a class if the clone is expanded.

clone size: .; D gene: .; V gene: TRBV3-1/TRBV3-2; J gene: TRBJ1-2; CDR3 DNA: TGTGCCAGCAGCCACCTGCCGGGACACGCTGGCTACACCTTC; CDR3 protein: CASSHLPGHAGYTF
clone size: .; D gene: .; V gene: TRBV11-3; J gene: TRBJ1-4; CDR3 DNA: TGTGCCAGCAGCTTAGGACTCATCAGGGTAGCTAATGAAAAACTGTTTTTT; CDR3 protein: CASSLGLIRVANEKLFF
clone size: .; D gene: .; V gene: TRBV4-3; J gene: TRBJ2-7; CDR3 DNA: TGCGCCAGCAGCCAAGAGCGCGGCGAGACGAGGGAGCAGTACTTC; CDR3 protein: CASSQERGETREQYF
clone size: once; D gene: .; V gene: TRBV6-6; J gene: TRBJ2-2; CDR3 DNA: TGTGCCAGCATAACGGGAGCAGTCGACACCGGGGAGCTGTTTTTT; CDR3 protein: CASITGAVDTGELFF
clone size: once; D gene: TRBD1; V gene: TRBV19; J gene: TRBJ1-4; CDR3 DNA: TGTGCCAGTAGCCGGGACAGGGGGGCTGGTAATGAAAAACTGTTTTTT; CDR3 protein: CASSRDRGAGNEKLFF
clone size: once; D gene: .; V gene: TRBV12-3/TRBV12-4; J gene: TRBJ2-7; CDR3 DNA: TGTGCCAGCAGTCCCAGGGTGACCTACGAGCAGTACTTC; CDR3 protein: CASSPRVTYEQYF
clone size: .; D gene: TRBD2; V gene: TRBV7-2; J gene: TRBJ2-5; CDR3 DNA: TGTGCCAGCATGACTAGCGGAGAGACCCAGTACTTC; CDR3 protein: CASMTSGETQYF
clone size: .; D gene: .; V gene: TRBV6-6; J gene: TRBJ2-2; CDR3 DNA: TGTGCCAGCAGTGGACTTCAGGTTGAGAGCACCGGGGAGCTGTTTTTT; CDR3 protein: CASSGLQVESTGELFF
clone size: .; D gene: .; V gene: TRBV4-2; J gene: TRBJ2-1; CDR3 DNA: TGTGCCAGCAGCCAAGTGGGGATAACGGGGAATGAGCAGTTCTTC; CDR3 protein: CASSQVGITGNEQFF
clone size: .; D gene: TRBD1; V gene: TRBV11-1; J gene: TRBJ2-4; CDR3 DNA: TGTGCCAGCAGCCCCCGGGGGGAACAGGGGGCTGGCATTCAGTACTTC; CDR3 protein: CASSPRGEQGAGIQYF
clone size: .; D gene: TRBD2; V gene: TRBV5-1; J gene: TRBJ2-1; CDR3 DNA: TGCGCCAGCAGCTCCCTGTCTGGCGGGGGACCCGGTTACAATGAGCAGTTCTTC; CDR3 protein: CASSSLSGGGPGYNEQFF
clone size: .; D gene: .; V gene: TRBV15; J gene: TRBJ2-2; CDR3 DNA: TGTGCCACCAGCAGAGATTCCCCATTCACCGGGGAGCTGTTTTTT; CDR3 protein: CATSRDSPFTGELFF
clone size: .; D gene: .; V gene: TRBV30; J gene: TRBJ1-1; CDR3 DNA: TGTGCCTGGAGAGTACAGGGGAACACTGAAGCTTTCTTT; CDR3 protein: CAWRVQGNTEAFF
clone size: .; D gene: .; V gene: TRBV7-2; J gene: TRBJ1-2; CDR3 DNA: TGTGCCAGCAGCTTAGATCCGTTAGGGCACGATAACTATGGCTACACCTTC; CDR3 protein: CASSLDPLGHDNYGYTF
clone size: .; D gene: .; V gene: TRBV9; J gene: TRBJ1-6; CDR3 DNA: TGTGCCAGCAGTGCCCAAGAAGGGTCCTATAATTCACCCCTCCACTTT; CDR3 protein: CASSAQEGSYNSPLHF
clone size: few; D gene: .; V gene: TRBV4-1; J gene: TRBJ1-2; CDR3 DNA: TGCGCCAGCAGCCAAGTGGGGCGGGGGGGAAACTATGGCTACACCTTC; CDR3 protein: CASSQVGRGGNYGYTF
clone size: .; D gene: .; V gene: TRBV5-5; J gene: TRBJ1-1; CDR3 DNA: TGTGCCAGCAGCAGCGACGGGTGGAAGGGAAACACTGAAGCTTTCTTT; CDR3 protein: CASSSDGWKGNTEAFF
clone size: .; D gene: TRBD2; V gene: TRBV5-1; J gene: TRBJ2-7; CDR3 DNA: TGCGCCAGCAGCTTGGATTGGAACAAGCGGGAGAACTCCTACGAGCAGTACTTC; CDR3 protein: CASSLDWNKRENSYEQYF
clone size: .; D gene: TRBD1; V gene: TRBV5-1; J gene: TRBJ1-4; CDR3 DNA: TGCGCCAGCAGCTTGTCCGGACAGGGGGCAGAAAAACTGTTTTTT; CDR3 protein: CASSLSGQGAEKLFF
clone size: few; D gene: TRBD2; V gene: TRBV5-5; J gene: TRBJ2-3; CDR3 DNA: TGTGCCAGCAGCTCAGGGCTAGCGGGCGTTACAGATACGCAGTATTTT; CDR3 protein: CASSSGLAGVTDTQYF